A selection of T cell receptor beta chains follows, all from one sample in a study of blood T cell repertoires in COVID-19. The repertoire was sequenced with immunoSEQ multiplex PCR; TCRdb's copy has only in-frame clones and lacks some. The sample holds almost 50,000 clones, around 84% seen once. Material for sequencing was peripheral blood. These receptors were obtained from a man aged 50 or older with acute or convalescent COVID-19. The conserved cysteine and the conserved F or W are not part of the CDR3 here. The order of the fields is D gene, V gene, CDR3 length, CDR3 protein. D genes are given only for firm matches.

TRBD1	TRBV19	14	ASSMKGTVNTGELF
NA	TRBV4-1	13	ASSQDWPSTDTQY
NA	TRBV3-1/TRBV3-2	14	ASSQVGYLGDNEQF
NA	TRBV30	11	AWSSTGNQPQH
NA	TRBV7-2	13	ASSSRGFNTDTQY
NA	TRBV27	14	ASSPARGGGNTEAF
NA	TRBV9	13	ASSSSSYPDNEQF
NA	TRBV13	12	ATTLSGVDEKLF
NA	TRBV9	13	ASSVVSSSYNEQF
NA	TRBV11-2	14	ASSLGGAGGYNEQF
TRBD1	TRBV7-9	16	ASSFRGVSTGINEKLF
TRBD1	TRBV18	14	ASSPPGQVGTDTQY
NA	TRBV4-3	12	ASSQDWSNYGYT
NA	TRBV11-3	11	ASSWTANTEAF
TRBD1	TRBV29-1	9	SARTGETQY
NA	TRBV11-3	15	ASSLDVWRGNTGELF
TRBD2	TRBV10-2	15	ATTASGGLSSYNEQF
NA	TRBV19	13	ASTRGASNTGELF
NA	TRBV4-3	11	ASSQDLGSGYT
NA	TRBV27	12	ASRRDTYNQPQH
NA	TRBV6-5	13	ASSPGLYVKETQY
NA	TRBV24-1	10	ATSDFGEPQY
TRBD1	TRBV18	11	ASSLQGTDGYT
TRBD2	TRBV3-1/TRBV3-2	13	ASSRSSGGNNEQF
NA	TRBV6-5	13	ASTLGGQGNTEAF
TRBD1	TRBV5-5	12	ASSLGGQTYEQY
NA	TRBV19	12	ASTPKRTNEKLF
TRBD1	TRBV9	12	ASSDGQGAYEQY
NA	TRBV18	12	ASSVYRGNQPQH
TRBD2	TRBV20-1	14	SASRMTSGNYNEQF
NA	TRBV18	12	ASSPRGVQEGYT
NA	TRBV28	10	ASVEGNQPQH
NA	TRBV10-1	12	ARTREICGYEQY
NA	TRBV7-9	11	ASSLGAGDTQY
NA	TRBV5-1	11	ASSARLREGYT
TRBD2	TRBV4-3	13	ASSPQREPTETQY
NA	TRBV10-3	10	AISSSGSEQY
TRBD1	TRBV24-1	13	ATSDGQGPGGKLF
TRBD2	TRBV28	15	ASAKLYGTINTGELF
TRBD1	TRBV24-1	11	ATSDRTGYEQY
NA	TRBV7-9	14	ASSEWTGESTDTQY
NA	TRBV6-5	11	ASSRQNSYEQY
TRBD1	TRBV6-5	11	ACTVDRKNIQY
TRBD1	TRBV2	12	ASSGQGRNQPQH
NA	TRBV9	13	ASSVVGAGSGELF
TRBD2	TRBV5-4	11	ASRLAGGYEQY
TRBD1	TRBV19	14	ASSAYAGTGGTEAF
NA	TRBV6-7	15	ASSYSTLGQGTGELF
NA	TRBV19	12	ASSSSGTGNTIY
NA	TRBV5-1	12	ASSLTGQMGEQY
TRBD1	TRBV30	12	AWSTQTGFGEAF
NA	TRBV7-9	11	ASSERRNTEAF
TRBD2	TRBV6-2/TRBV6-3	11	ASSPSGGNEQY
NA	TRBV4-3	12	ASKREEADEKLF